Listed here are 5 T cell receptor beta chains from one sample, sequenced in a study of T cells in Graves' hyperthyroidism and ophthalmopathy. Researchers took RNA transcripts and amplified the TCR beta CDR3 regions from them. The HTBI set primed first-round TCR CDR3 RT-PCR. Via MiXCR, TCRdb re-called the multiplex PCR reads, giving one row per CDR3 protein. The profile shows around 610,000 distinct CDR3 sequences, approximately 14% of them singletons. Sequenced material: blood. The receptors here all came from a woman aged 40 to 50 with Graves' ophthalmopathy.

This clonotype was detected many times. This chain links TRBV27 with TRBJ1-5; maybe TRBD1 (5 bases). Germline values: CDR1 MNHEY, CDR2 SMNVEV (reference sequence). CDR3 size: 15 residues. V was shortened by 5 bases and J by 5 bases, with 16 bases between the two germline ends. In DNA, the CDR3 is TGTGCCAGCAGTCTGAGAGGGCAGGGTGATCAGCCCCAGCATTTT. Protein product: CASSLRGQGDQPQHF.

The chain uses TRBV20-1 and TRBJ2-7; D may match TRBD1 or TRBD2 (6 bases each). The CDR3 is 15 amino acids. Germline CDR1 reads DFQATT; CDR2 reads SNEGSKA (reference sequence). V lost 5 bases, J lost 0 bases, and 17 bases lay in between. The CDR3 nucleotides are TGCAGTGCTCACCCTAGGGGGGTCAACTCCTACGAGCAGTACTTC. Translation gives CSAHPRGVNSYEQYF.

The rearrangement uses TRBV18 and TRBJ2-5; the D call may be TRBD1 or TRBD2 (5 bases each). The CDR3 consists of 15 residues. CDR1 and CDR2 from the germline V gene are KGHSH and LQKENI. V was trimmed by 4 bases and J by 2 bases, leaving 14 bases between them. The CDR3 region is CASSRNLEGQETQYF. The CDR3 bases are TGTGCCAGCTCACGGAATCTAGAGGGGCAAGAGACCCAGTACTTC.

The genes are TRBV27 and TRBJ1-5; D ambiguous. The germline V and J ends were trimmed by 3 bases and 4 bases, with 16 bases remaining between them. The CDR3 sequence is 16 residues long. Germline V gene data show CDR1 as MNHEY and CDR2 as SMNVEV (reference sequence). The CDR3 bases are TGTGCCAGCAGTTTCGGTGGAGCGTTTACTAATCAGCCCCAGCATTTT. Protein: CASSFGGAFTNQPQHF.

This clonotype was seen ten or more times. The chain employs TRBV7-9 and TRBJ1-1, with D uncertain. The germline CDR1 and CDR2 sequences are SEHNR and FQNEAQ (reference sequence). V lost 3 bases, J lost 6 bases, and 8 bases lay in between. The CDR3 is 12 residues long. CDR3 amino acids: CASSLGFAEAFF. DNA for the CDR3: TGTGCCAGCAGCTTGGGGTTCGCTGAAGCTTTCTTT.